This T cell receptor beta chain was sequenced during a study of neurological immune-mediated disorders. The junction had 10 bases not matched to a gene; V was cut back by 7 bases and J by 6 bases. The CDR3 sequence is 14 residues long. For the sorted libraries, over 800,000 CD4+ or CD8+ T cells were used. In its sample, this clonotype was seen many times. Its antigen is unknown. The cDNA was synthesized by 5'RACE incorporating 10-nucleotide random UMIs. In TCRdb, the 5' RACE reads were re-called with MiXCR into one record per CDR3 protein. Of around 13,000 distinct CDR3 sequences in the sample, 5.5% to 7% were seen once. The study's findings and limits: Falling below healthy controls, multiple sclerosis showed the least TCR clonal expansion, while HTLV-1-associated myelopathy showed the most. Expanded clones shared no identical CDR3 amino acid sequences across subjects, which suggested private TCR-beta repertoires in all groups.

Sequenced input: CD8+ T cells from blood. This clonotype was obtained from a woman in her 40s in good health. The rearrangement links TRBV12-3 or TRBV12-4 to TRBJ2-7; TRBD1 matches at 9 bases. CDR3 residues: CASTIYGTGREQYF. DNA for the CDR3: TGTGCCAGCACCATCTACGGGACAGGGCGCGAGCAGTACTTC.